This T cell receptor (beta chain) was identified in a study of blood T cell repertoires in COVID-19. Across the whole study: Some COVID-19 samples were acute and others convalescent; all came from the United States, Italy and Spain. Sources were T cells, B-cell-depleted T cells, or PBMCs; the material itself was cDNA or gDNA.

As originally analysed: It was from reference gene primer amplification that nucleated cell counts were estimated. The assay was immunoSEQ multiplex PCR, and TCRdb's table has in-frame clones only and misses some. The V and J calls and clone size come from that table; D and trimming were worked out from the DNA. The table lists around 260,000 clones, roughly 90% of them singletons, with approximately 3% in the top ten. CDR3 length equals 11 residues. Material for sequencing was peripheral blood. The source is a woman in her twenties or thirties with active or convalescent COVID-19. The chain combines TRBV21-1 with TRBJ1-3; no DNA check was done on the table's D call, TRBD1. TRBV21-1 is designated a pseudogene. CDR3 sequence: CARRMQTGGRF. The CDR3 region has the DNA TGTGCCAGGAGAATGCAGACAGGGGGCAGATTT.